What follows describes a single T cell receptor beta chain. The antigen this receptor binds is unknown. No per-base quality is available; no much larger clone lies one base away. The data stem from a study of identifying expanded T cells in peripheral blood (dated by TCRdb to the late 2010s). Broadly, across the study: Four technical replicates, made by sequencing separate aliquots from the same pool of genomic DNA, were compared pairwise.

No immune events, such as infections, were documented for the healthy donors during the collection period. Healthy-donor blood repertoires served as a training cohort to calibrate time-dependent variance in a beta-binomial model of T-cell clone differential abundance. The training cohort included around ten healthy donors, of whom 3 were female and 7 were male. On average the donors were approximately 42 years old, and their ages spanned about 29 to 65 years. Whole blood was collected from each healthy donor at three time points spaced approximately 13 days apart and obtained from a commercial supplier. For immunosequencing, genomic DNA was extracted from whole blood that had not been sorted. Results the study describes overall, beyond this receptor: Between technical replicates the binomial model flagged about 1.2 differentially abundant clones, whereas over around 2 weeks the binomial model flagged about 16.4 and over roughly 4 weeks approximately 20. The authors expected that over much longer intervals, such as months to years, biological variance in healthy repertoires might increase even further. Variance in clone template counts between approximately two-week samples significantly increased with total template count across all healthy donors. Across all healthy-donor time intervals, the beta-binomial model significantly cut both the number of clones called differentially abundant and the false-positive rate.

The immunoSEQ Assay, which relies on bias-controlled multiplex PCR amplification of genomic DNA, was used to profile TCRbeta CDR3 regions. Regarding the original processing steps: The absolute abundance of each unique TCRbeta CDR3 region was quantified after sequences were collapsed and filtered. Differential abundance was assessed using a binomial (Fisher-equivalent) model and a beta-binomial model in which time-dependent variance fitted from healthy donors was added. Clones with fewer than 5 combined templates were removed, and a clone was called differentially abundant if the clone's Benjamini-Hochberg FDR was below 0.01. The form v = (b*log(k)+a)^2 was used to model beta-binomial variance as a function of total template count across the two samples. Drawn from immuneACCESS, this table holds only the in-frame rearrangements with V and J called that TCRdb kept. Clones are partly lost; checked studies trace under half to an unresolved V gene and leave the rest unexplained. Clone size and V and J calls were adopted from that table, with D and trimming inferred from the DNA. The sample table lists some 80,000 clones, 70% to 90% of them with a count of one. Of the sample, roughly 7.7% falls within the top ten clones.

Trimming removed 4 bases from V and 5 bases from J; the gene matches leave 9 bases unexplained. From the germline V gene (reference sequence), CDR1 is LNHDA and CDR2 is SQIVND. The CDR3 runs 15 residues from the cysteine to the phenylalanine. Only the CDR3 region is kept as DNA, spanning 45 bases read in frame from base 1. Material: blood. This TCR was sampled from a person between 18 and 70 years old in good health. In this chain, TRBV19 is recombined with TRBJ1-1, with 8 middle bases fitting TRBD1. The CDR3 region reads CASSSSRGRRTEAFF. At the DNA level, the sequence is TGTGCCAGTAGTAGTAGCAGGGGGCGCCGAACTGAAGCTTTCTTT.